The 20 T cell receptor beta chains in this list originate from one sample, sequenced in a study of read filtering for tumor transcriptome and immune sequencing. Molecular barcoded adaptors covering alpha/delta and beta/gamma chains were used on 400 to 450 ng RNA. TCRdb re-called the reads through MiXCR, storing one row per CDR3 protein. The profile shows 40,000 to 50,000 distinct CDR3 sequences, roughly 18% of them singletons. Material: a population of CD138-negative cells sorted from bone marrow. The receptors here all came from a donor at least 40 years old with multiple myeloma.

This clonotype was counted many times. The chain uses TRBV5-1 and TRBJ1-1; D gene uncertain. Germline values: CDR1 SGHRS, CDR2 YFSETQ. The V gene lost 2 bases and the J gene lost 4 bases, with 12 bases spanning the gap. The CDR3 consists of 14 residues. The DNA of the CDR3 is TGCGCCAGCAGCTTAGATCCCCTCCTCACTGAAGCTTTCTTT. Residues: CASSLDPLLTEAFF.

This clonotype has only a few counts. Just one base apart from a much larger clone, this may be a read error. The CDR3 coding sequence is TGTGCCAGCAGCTACTTCGGCACAGATACGCGGTATTTT. It is translated as CASSYFGTDTRYF. V usage is TRBV7-2 and J usage is TRBJ2-3; no reliable D call. Germline assignment: CDR1 SGHTA and CDR2 FQGNSA. The CDR3 extends over 13 amino acids.

This clonotype was detected ten times or more. The CDR3 spells CSARAGDSLYGYTF. The CDR3 DNA sequence: TGCAGTGCTAGAGCGGGGGACAGCCTCTATGGCTACACCTTC. The chain joins TRBV20-1 to TRBJ1-2; 7 nucleotides agree with TRBD1. With 1 base clipped from V and 4 bases from J, the junction kept 6 bases outside the gene matches. The germline V gene encodes CDR1 DFQATT and CDR2 SNEGSKA (reference sequence). CDR3 length: 14 amino acids.

The table lists this clonotype with a few counts. The conserved final phenylalanine or tryptophan is absent from the CDR3, which likely points to a read error. The chain links TRBV7-2 to TRBJ1-1; D ambiguous. V lost 4 bases and J 10 bases, leaving 13 bases between the germline ends. CDR3 length equals 12 residues. Germline V gene data show CDR1 as SGHTA and CDR2 as FQGNSA. This chain's CDR3 is CASSSRAGGAFL. CDR3 DNA: TGTGCCAGCAGCTCTCGGGCAGGAGGAGCTTTCCTT.

This clonotype showed up many times. The gene calls are TRBV5-1 and TRBJ2-7; perhaps TRBD2 as D (7 bases). CDR1 and CDR2 (germline): SGHRS, YFSETQ. Trimming took off 0 bases at V and 5 bases at J, with 12 bases between the two ends. This CDR3 comprises 14 residues. The CDR3 loop is CASSLAGGKDEQYF. CDR3 sequence (DNA): TGCGCCAGCAGCTTGGCGGGGGGCAAGGACGAGCAGTACTTC.

With regard to this clonotype: This likely traces to a read error, being one base from a far larger clone. The V gene is TRBV7-9, the J gene TRBJ2-1, with a weak D call TRBD2 (5 bases). From germline, CDR1 is SEHNR and CDR2 FQNEAQ (reference sequence). The V gene lost 5 bases and the J gene lost 4 bases, with 15 bases spanning the gap. This CDR3 is 15 amino acids long. CDR3 amino acids: CASSLGSKMYNEQFF. CDR3 bases: TGTGCCAGCAGCCTGGGGAGCAAAATGTACAATGAGCAGTTCTTC.

This clonotype was observed many times. The chain uses TRBV29-1 and TRBJ2-1; TRBD1 matches 9 bases. V shed 0 bases, J shed 10 bases, and the junction held 10 bases outside the gene matches. CDR3 size: 15 residues. Germline V gene sequence: CDR1 SQVTM, CDR2 ANQGSEA. The CDR3 reads CSVEDGRTGVREQFF. As DNA, the CDR3 is TGCAGCGTTGAAGATGGACGGACAGGGGTTCGAGAGCAGTTCTTC.

This clonotype was counted at least ten times. The chain uses TRBV9 and TRBJ2-1; D is uncertain. The ends were cut back, 1 base at V and 4 bases at J, with 9 bases in the middle. The CDR3 extends over 14 amino acids. The V gene's germline CDR1 is SGDLS and CDR2 YYNGEE. The CDR3 coding sequence is TGTGCCAGCAGCGTAAGAACTGGATACAATGAGCAGTTCTTC. It codes for CASSVRTGYNEQFF.

This clonotype showed up many times. V gene TRBV11-1 combines with J gene TRBJ1-1; 7 bases are shared with TRBD1. Germline V lookup: CDR1 SGHAT, CDR2 FQDESV (reference sequence). The CDR3 length is 14 residues. V shed 3 bases, J shed 1 base, and the junction held 2 bases outside the gene matches. This chain's CDR3 is CASSFGTANTEAFF. The CDR3 nucleotides are TGTGCCAGCAGCTTCGGGACAGCGAACACTGAAGCTTTCTTT.

This clonotype was seen at least ten times. The rearrangement links TRBV20-1 to TRBJ2-1, with 11 bases fitting TRBD2. With 3 bases clipped from V and 7 bases from J, the junction kept 8 bases outside the gene matches. The CDR3 has 15 residues. Germline assignment: CDR1 DFQATT and CDR2 SNEGSKA (reference sequence). CDR3 amino acids: CSARKIAGGPNEQFF. The CDR3 DNA reads as TGCAGTGCTAGGAAGATAGCGGGAGGGCCTAATGAGCAGTTCTTC.

A few counts support this clonotype. Just one base apart from a much larger clone, this may be a read error. V usage is TRBV4-2 and J usage is TRBJ2-7, with a tentative D call TRBD2 (5 bases). Germline loops: CDR1 LGHNA, CDR2 YNFKEQ. This CDR3 contains 16 residues. The CDR3 nucleotides read TGTGCCAGCAGCCAGGCCCTAGGGAGCCCCACCTACGTGCAGTACTTC. Protein: CASSQALGSPTYVQYF.

This clonotype came up many times. The chain joins TRBV11-2 to TRBJ2-7; D remains unclear. V was shortened by 1 base and J by 3 bases, with 7 bases between the two germline ends. Germline CDR1 reads SGHAT; CDR2 reads FQNNGV. The CDR3 runs 13 residues. The CDR3 loop reads CASSLVQLYEQYF. CDR3 DNA: TGTGCCAGCAGCTTAGTACAGCTCTACGAGCAGTACTTC.

This clonotype came up many times. The gene calls are TRBV4-3 and TRBJ2-1, with 8 bases aligning to TRBD1. J was trimmed by 1 base and V by 2 bases; bases with no gene match: 4. The CDR3 is made up of 16 amino acids. The V gene's germline CDR1 is LGHNA and CDR2 YSLEER. CDR3 loop: CASSQFGQGSYNEQFF. The CDR3 DNA reads TGCGCCAGCAGCCAATTCGGACAGGGTTCCTACAATGAGCAGTTCTTC.

This clonotype was observed many times. The chain carries TRBV20-1 and TRBJ2-7; no reliable D call. Germline loops: CDR1 DFQATT, CDR2 SNEGSKA (reference sequence). V gave up 6 bases and J gave up 6 bases, with 27 bases separating them. The CDR3 has 16 residues. The CDR3 bases are TGCAGTGCGGGCCAAGAGTTGGGATCACCCCAGTCCGAGCAGTACTTC. It is translated as CSAGQELGSPQSEQYF.

With respect to this clonotype: This likely traces to a read error, being one base from a far larger clone. The gene calls are TRBV11-1 and TRBJ2-1; 8 nucleotides agree with TRBD2. The CDR3 is 16 amino acids. The V gene's germline CDR1 is SGHAT and CDR2 FQDESV (reference sequence). CDR3 amino acids: CASSLGGRNIYNVQFF. CDR3 coding DNA: TGTGCCAGCAGCTTAGGCGGGAGGAACATTTACAATGTGCAGTTCTTC.

This clonotype was recorded at least ten times. The chain joins TRBV20-1 to TRBJ2-7, with 7 bases that match TRBD2. With V trimmed by 5 bases and J by 0 bases, 4 bases remained unmatched. Looked up from germline, CDR1 is DFQATT and CDR2 is SNEGSKA (reference sequence). This CDR3 has 13 residues. The CDR3 sequence: CSAPAGPSYEQYF. In DNA form, the CDR3 reads TGCAGTGCTCCAGCGGGACCCTCCTACGAGCAGTACTTC.

In the case of this clonotype: A much larger clone differs from this one at a single base, so this may be a read error. The chain is built from TRBV12-3 or TRBV12-4 and TRBJ2-2; possibly TRBD2 for D (5 bases). This CDR3 contains 16 residues. Trimming took 6 bases from V and 4 from J, leaving 18 bases between them. The CDR3 protein is CASRTWTPPSTGELFF. CDR3 in DNA: TGTGCCAGCAGAACCTGGACTCCCCCGAGCACCGGGGAGCTGTTTTTT.

This clonotype occurred many times. The CDR3 sequence is CSSGAGNTDTQYF. The CDR3 region has the DNA TGCAGCTCCGGGGCGGGCAACACAGATACGCAGTATTTT. V gene TRBV20-1 combines with J gene TRBJ2-3, with D perhaps assigned TRBD1 or TRBD2 (5 bases each). The CDR3 sequence is 13 residues long. CDR1 and CDR2 from the germline V gene are DFQATT and SNEGSKA (reference sequence).

About this clonotype itself: A read error may explain this, as a much larger clone is one base away. V usage is TRBV2 and J usage is TRBJ2-5; TRBD1 might be the D (6 bases). This CDR3 is built from 15 residues. Germline values: CDR1 SNHLY, CDR2 FYNNEI. Trimming removed 6 bases at V and 2 bases at J, with 16 bases between. The DNA of the CDR3 is TGTGCCAGCAGGACCAGGGGACAATCACAAGAGACCCAGTACTTC. It translates to CASRTRGQSQETQYF.

With regard to this clonotype: A read error may be the cause here, since a much bigger clone is one base away. This chain connects TRBV6-1 to TRBJ1-1, with D unclear. The length of the CDR3 is 14 residues. Trimming took 7 bases from V and 11 from J, leaving 23 bases between them. The germline CDR1 and CDR2 sequences are MNHNS and SASEGT. CDR3: CASTVKATIGDAFF. Here the CDR3 DNA reads TGTGCCAGCACTGTAAAGGCTACCATCGGCGACGCTTTCTTT.